The entry below gives a single T cell receptor beta chain sequence along with its context. This clone's antigen is unknown. Base qualities are not at hand, and no much larger clone is one base apart. Participants in the prospective study were enrolled through a virtual design, were aged roughly 18 to 95 years, and lived in roughly 24 United States geographic areas. In the prospective study, cohorts were assigned on the basis of participant-reported clinical history obtained from a screening survey and a study questionnaire. For ImmuneRACE Cohort 3, a participant was defined as recovered based on two consecutive negative NP/OP PCR tests, clearance by a healthcare professional, or resolution of symptoms. Mobile phlebotomists in the prospective study collected whole blood, serum and a nasopharyngeal or oropharyngeal swab from every participant. Additional blood draws and questionnaires over an approximately 2-month period could optionally be provided by prospective study participants. Before DNA extraction, prospective study blood samples were shipped either frozen or at room temperature.

CDR1 SGHTA and CDR2 FQGNSA are derived from the germline V gene. The junction carries 10 bases between V and J, which are trimmed by 0 bases and 4 bases respectively. The CDR3 covers 15 residues, taking in both the cysteine and the phenylalanine. Here the CDR3 DNA is all that survives: 45 bases in frame from base 1. The record originates from a study of blood T cell repertoires in COVID-19 (dated by TCRdb to the early 2020s). Describing the broader study: The collaborator samples originated in the United States, Italy and Spain and spanned the acute and convalescent phases of COVID-19. The dataset comprised deeply sampled blood TCRbeta repertoires from subjects exposed to, actively infected with, or recovered from COVID-19. The repertoires were released in a freely available public database intended as a resource for research on the immune response to SARS-CoV-2. Samples were obtained from the ongoing ImmuneRACE study (first 160 participants) and from some 1,300 subjects provided by 6 global collaborators. A de-identified subject ID, COVID-19 status, age in years and sex were almost always included in the sample metadata. The prospective study material was composed of cDNA or gDNA derived from T cells, B-cell-depleted T cells, or PBMCs. Where available, HLA class I and class II types were obtained from metadata supplied by the sample provider rather than from assay-based typing.

On the study overall, not on this receptor specifically: The amount of clinical and demographic metadata varied by source and participant and was provided uncurated.

The immunoSEQ Assay, a bias-controlled multiplex PCR, was used to amplify TCRbeta CDR3 regions from genomic DNA. Per the original workflow: Nucleated cell counts per sample were estimated from amplification of reference gene primers within the assay. Sequence reads were collapsed and filtered to measure the absolute abundance of every unique TCRbeta CDR3 rearrangement. For each sample, productive Simpson clonality was calculated as the square root of Simpson's diversity index across productive rearrangements. In TCRdb, the immuneACCESS table is reduced to in-frame sequences with V and J assigned. These tables do not hold every clone; where another copy was compared, an unresolved V gene accounts for under half, and the others remain unexplained. From that table come the V and J calls and clone size; the DNA was used to work out D and trimming. In all, the sample holds around 160,000 clones, and over 70% of those were seen once. Together, the top ten hold around 13% of the sample.

This TCR came from a woman aged 60-75 years who had recovered from COVID-19. The chain is assembled from TRBV7-2 and TRBJ2-1; confidence is insufficient to name the D gene. The sequenced sample was PBMCs or T cells enriched from blood (not recorded which). The CDR3 protein sequence reads: CASSLAARSYNEQFF. The DNA sequence is TGTGCCAGCAGCTTAGCGGCTAGATCTTACAATGAGCAGTTCTTC.